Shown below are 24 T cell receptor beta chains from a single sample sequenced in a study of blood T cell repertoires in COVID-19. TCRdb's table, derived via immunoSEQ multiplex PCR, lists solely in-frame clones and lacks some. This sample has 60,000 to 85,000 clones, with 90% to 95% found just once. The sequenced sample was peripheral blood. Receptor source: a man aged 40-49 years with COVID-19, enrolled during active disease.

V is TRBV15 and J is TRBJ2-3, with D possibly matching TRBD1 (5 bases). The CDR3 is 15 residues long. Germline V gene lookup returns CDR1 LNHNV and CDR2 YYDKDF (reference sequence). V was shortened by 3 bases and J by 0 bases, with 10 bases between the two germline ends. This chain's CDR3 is CATSRFDSSTDTQYF. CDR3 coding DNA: TGTGCCACCAGCAGGTTCGACAGTAGCACAGATACGCAGTATTTT.

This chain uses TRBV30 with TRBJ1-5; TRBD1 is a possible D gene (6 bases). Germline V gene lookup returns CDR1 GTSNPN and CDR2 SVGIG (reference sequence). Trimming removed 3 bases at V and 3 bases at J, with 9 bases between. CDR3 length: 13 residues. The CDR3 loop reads CAWRQGTNQPQHF. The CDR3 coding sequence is TGTGCCTGGAGACAGGGCACCAATCAGCCCCAGCATTTT.

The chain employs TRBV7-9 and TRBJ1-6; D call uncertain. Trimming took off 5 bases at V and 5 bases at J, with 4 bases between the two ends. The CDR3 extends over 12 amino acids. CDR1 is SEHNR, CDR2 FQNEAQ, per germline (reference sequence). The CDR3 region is CASSLDNSPLHF. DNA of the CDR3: TGTGCCAGCAGCCTCGATAATTCACCCCTCCACTTT.

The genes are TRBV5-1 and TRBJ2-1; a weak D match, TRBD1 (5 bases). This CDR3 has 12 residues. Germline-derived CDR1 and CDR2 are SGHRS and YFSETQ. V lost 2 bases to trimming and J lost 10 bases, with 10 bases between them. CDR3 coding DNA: TGCGCCAGCAGCTTTCAGGGTAGCGAGCAGTTCTTC. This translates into CASSFQGSEQFF.

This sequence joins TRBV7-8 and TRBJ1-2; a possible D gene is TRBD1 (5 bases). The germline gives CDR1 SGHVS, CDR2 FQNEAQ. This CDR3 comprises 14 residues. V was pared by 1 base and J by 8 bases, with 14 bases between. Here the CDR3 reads CASSLGSGPQGYTF. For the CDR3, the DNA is TGTGCCAGCAGCTTAGGGTCAGGGCCCCAGGGCTACACCTTC.

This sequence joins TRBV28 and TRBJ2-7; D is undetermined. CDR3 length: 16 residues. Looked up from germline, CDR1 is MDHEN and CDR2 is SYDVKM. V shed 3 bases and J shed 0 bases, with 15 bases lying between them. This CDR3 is CASSFGSEPYSYEQYF. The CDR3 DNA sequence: TGTGCCAGCAGTTTCGGGTCGGAACCTTACTCCTACGAGCAGTACTTC.

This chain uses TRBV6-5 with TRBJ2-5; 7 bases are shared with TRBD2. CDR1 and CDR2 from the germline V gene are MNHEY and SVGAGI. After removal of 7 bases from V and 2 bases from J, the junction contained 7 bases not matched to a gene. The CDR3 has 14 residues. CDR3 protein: CASNPRGVQETQYF. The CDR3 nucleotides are TGTGCCAGCAACCCTCGGGGGGTTCAAGAGACCCAGTACTTC.

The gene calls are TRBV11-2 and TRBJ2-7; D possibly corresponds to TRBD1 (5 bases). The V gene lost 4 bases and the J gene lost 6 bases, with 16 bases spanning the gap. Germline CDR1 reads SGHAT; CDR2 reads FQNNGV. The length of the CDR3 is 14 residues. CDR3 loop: CASSSSGFPLEQYF. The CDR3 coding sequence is TGTGCCAGCAGCTCGTCAGGGTTTCCCCTCGAGCAGTACTTC.

The CDR3 region is CASSADRIPYEQYF. CDR3 DNA sequence: TGTGCCAGCAGCGCGGACAGGATTCCCTACGAGCAGTACTTC. The chain is built from TRBV9 and TRBJ2-7; 7 bases match TRBD1. The ends lost 3 bases at V and 2 bases at J; junction bases unmatched: 5. The germline V gene has CDR1 SGDLS and CDR2 YYNGEE. CDR3 length: 14 amino acids. Using reference TRBV9 and TRBJ2-7 for the parts outside the CDR3, the full variable domain is DSGVTQTPKHLITATGQRVTLRCSPRSGDLSVYWYQQSLDQGLQFLIQYYNGEERAKGNILERFSAQQFPDLHSELNLSSLELGDSALYFCASSADRIPYEQYFGPGTRLTVT.

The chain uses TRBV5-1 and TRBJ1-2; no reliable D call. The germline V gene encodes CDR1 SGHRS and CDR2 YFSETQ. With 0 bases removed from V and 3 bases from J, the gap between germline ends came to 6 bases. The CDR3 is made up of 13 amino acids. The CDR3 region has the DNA TGCGCCAGCAGCTTGGATGGAGACTATGGCTACACCTTC. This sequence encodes CASSLDGDYGYTF.

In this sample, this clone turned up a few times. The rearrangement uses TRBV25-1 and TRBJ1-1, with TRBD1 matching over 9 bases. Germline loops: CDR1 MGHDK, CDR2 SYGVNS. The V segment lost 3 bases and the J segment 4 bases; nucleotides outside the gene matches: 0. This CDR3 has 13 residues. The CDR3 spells CASSETGGTEAFF. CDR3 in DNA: TGTGCCAGCAGTGAGACAGGGGGCACTGAAGCTTTCTTT.

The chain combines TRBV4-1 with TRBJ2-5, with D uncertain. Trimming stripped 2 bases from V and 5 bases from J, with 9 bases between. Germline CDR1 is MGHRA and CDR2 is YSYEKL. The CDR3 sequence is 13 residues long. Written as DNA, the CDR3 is TGCGCCAGCAGCCAACTATTGATGGAGACCCAGTACTTC. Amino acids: CASSQLLMETQYF.

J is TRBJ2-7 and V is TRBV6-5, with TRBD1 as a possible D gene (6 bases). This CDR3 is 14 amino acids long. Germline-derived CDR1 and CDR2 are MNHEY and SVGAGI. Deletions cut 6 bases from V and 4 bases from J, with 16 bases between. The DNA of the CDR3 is TGTGCCAGCAGCCGACCGGGACACCTTTACGAGCAGTACTTC. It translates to CASSRPGHLYEQYF.

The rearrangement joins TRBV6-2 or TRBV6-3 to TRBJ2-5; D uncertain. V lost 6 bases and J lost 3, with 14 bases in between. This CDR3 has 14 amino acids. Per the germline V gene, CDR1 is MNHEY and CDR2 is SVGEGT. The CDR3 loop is CASSPRWSKETQYF. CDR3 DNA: TGTGCCAGCAGCCCCCGGTGGAGCAAAGAGACCCAGTACTTC.

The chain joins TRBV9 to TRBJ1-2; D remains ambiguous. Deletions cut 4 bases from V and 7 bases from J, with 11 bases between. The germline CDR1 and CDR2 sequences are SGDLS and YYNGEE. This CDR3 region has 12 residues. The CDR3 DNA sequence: TGTGCCAGCAGCCTGACCTCAGGTGGCTACACCTTC. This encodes CASSLTSGGYTF.

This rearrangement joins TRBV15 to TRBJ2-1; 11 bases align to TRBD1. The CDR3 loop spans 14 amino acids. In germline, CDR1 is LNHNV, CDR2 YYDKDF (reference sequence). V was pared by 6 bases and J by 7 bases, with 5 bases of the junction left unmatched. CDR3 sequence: CATSRDRGTNEQFF. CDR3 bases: TGTGCCACCAGTCGGGACAGGGGGACTAATGAGCAGTTCTTC.

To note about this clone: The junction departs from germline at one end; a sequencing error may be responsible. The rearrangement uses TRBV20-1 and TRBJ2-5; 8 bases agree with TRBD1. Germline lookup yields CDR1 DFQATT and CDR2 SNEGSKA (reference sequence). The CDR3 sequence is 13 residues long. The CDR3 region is CSASTMGSGGENF. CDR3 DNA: TGCAGTGCCAGTACGATGGGCTCAGGGGGCGAAAACTTC.

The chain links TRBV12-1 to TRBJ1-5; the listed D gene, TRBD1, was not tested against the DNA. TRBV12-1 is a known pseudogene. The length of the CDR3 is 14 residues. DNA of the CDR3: TGTGCCAGCAGCCCTACAGGTAGCAATCAGCCCCAGCATTTT. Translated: CASSPTGSNQPQHF.

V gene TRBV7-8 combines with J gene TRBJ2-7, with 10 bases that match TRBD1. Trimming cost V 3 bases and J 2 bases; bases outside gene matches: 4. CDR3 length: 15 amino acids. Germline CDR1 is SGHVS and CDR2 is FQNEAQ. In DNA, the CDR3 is TGTGCCAGCAGCTTTGGGACAGGGGTTCCCTACGAGCAGTACTTC. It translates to CASSFGTGVPYEQYF.

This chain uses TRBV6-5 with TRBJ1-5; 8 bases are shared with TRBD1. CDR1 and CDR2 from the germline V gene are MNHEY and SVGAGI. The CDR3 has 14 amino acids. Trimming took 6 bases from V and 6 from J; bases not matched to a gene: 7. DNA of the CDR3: TGTGCCAGCAGCGTGGGACAGGAAGCTCAGCCCCAGCATTTT. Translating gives CASSVGQEAQPQHF.

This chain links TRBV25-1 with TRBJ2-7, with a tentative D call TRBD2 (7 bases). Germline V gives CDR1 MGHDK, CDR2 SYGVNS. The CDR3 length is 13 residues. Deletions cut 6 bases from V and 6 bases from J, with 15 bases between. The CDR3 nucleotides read TGTGCCAGCAGGTCCGGGGGGCGCAGCGAGCAGTACTTC. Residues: CASRSGGRSEQYF.

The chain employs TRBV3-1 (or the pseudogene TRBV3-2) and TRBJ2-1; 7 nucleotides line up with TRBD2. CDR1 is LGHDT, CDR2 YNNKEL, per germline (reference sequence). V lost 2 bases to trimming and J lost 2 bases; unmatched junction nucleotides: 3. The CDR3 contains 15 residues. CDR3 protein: CASSQSGTTYNEQFF. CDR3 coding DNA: TGTGCCAGCAGCCAAAGCGGGACGACCTACAATGAGCAGTTCTTC.

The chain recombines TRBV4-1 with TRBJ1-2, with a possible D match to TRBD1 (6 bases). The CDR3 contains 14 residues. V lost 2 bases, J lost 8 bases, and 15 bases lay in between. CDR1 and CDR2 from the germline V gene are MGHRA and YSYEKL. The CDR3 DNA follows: TGCGCCAGCAGCCAACCGGGGACACTAAGAGGCTACACCTTC. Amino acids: CASSQPGTLRGYTF.

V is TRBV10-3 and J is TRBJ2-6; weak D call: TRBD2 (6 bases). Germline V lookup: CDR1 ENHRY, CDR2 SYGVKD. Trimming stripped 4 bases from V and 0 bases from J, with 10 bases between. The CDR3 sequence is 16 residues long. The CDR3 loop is CAISAPGVSGANVLTF. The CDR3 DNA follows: TGTGCCATCAGTGCCCCGGGGGTCTCTGGGGCCAACGTCCTGACTTTC.